This T cell receptor (beta chain) stems from a study of response to subunit inactivated influenza vaccine. Trimming pared 3 bases from V and 4 bases from J, leaving 7 bases between. CDR3 length equals 13 residues. Germline assignment: CDR1 MNHEY and CDR2 SMNVEV (reference sequence). This clonotype was seen a few times. MiXCR, applied by TCRdb to the RT-PCR reads, yields one record per CDR3 protein. This table holds around 580,000 distinct CDR3 sequences, 12% to 15% found once. The chain uses TRBV27 and TRBJ2-1; D call uncertain. The sequencing here drew on PBMCs from blood, taken approximately 12 days after vaccination. This sequence originates from a man aged 45-65 years who received an inactivated influenza vaccine. The CDR3 DNA sequence: TGTGCCAGCAGTTTCATGGGATACAATGAGCAGTTCTTC. This codes for CASSFMGYNEQFF.